This TCR beta chain was found in a study of blood T cell repertoires in COVID-19. The data were produced by immunoSEQ multiplex PCR, yet TCRdb's version contains in-frame clones alone and is incomplete. This sample has approximately 220,000 clones, with about nine tenths found just once. The sequencing sample was made of PBMCs or T cells enriched from blood (not recorded which). This clonotype was sampled from a man between 25 and 39 years old who had recovered from COVID-19.

This chain's CDR3 is CASSPPQGTSPETQYF. The CDR3 nucleotides are TGTGCCAGCTCACCACCGCAGGGGACCTCCCCAGAGACCCAGTACTTC. The chain couples TRBV18 to TRBJ2-5; TRBD1 might be the D (6 bases). Trimming stripped 0 bases from V and 4 bases from J, with 15 bases between. In germline, CDR1 is KGHSH, CDR2 LQKENI. The CDR3 is made up of 16 amino acids.